Sequencing of this TCR beta chain was carried out in a study of T cells in Graves' hyperthyroidism and ophthalmopathy. Turning to the study itself: It was at initial diagnosis, before any treatment, that peripheral blood was collected.

This clonotype has a count of ten or more. Its cognate antigen is unknown. The study based diagnoses on clinical symptoms, serum thyroxine and TRAb, thyroid ultrasound and orbital computed tomography. V was trimmed by 3 bases and J by 8 bases, leaving 9 bases between them. Germline V gives CDR1 KGHDR, CDR2 SFDVKD. This CDR3 region has 12 residues. Study-level results: Ophthalmopathy was separated from stable hyperthyroidism by a 13 V-J model.

Amplification targeted TCR beta CDR3 regions from RNA transcripts. Researchers ran a first-round RT-PCR on the TCR CDR3 using the HTBI primer set. TCRdb reanalysed the multiplex PCR reads using MiXCR and keeps one entry per CDR3 protein. The table has around 700,000 distinct CDR3 sequences, about 35% seen once. This TCR was recovered from a middle-aged woman with Graves' hyperthyroidism. Sequenced input: blood. The chain links TRBV24-1 to TRBJ1-1, with D maybe TRBD1 (5 bases). This CDR3 is CATSDVDSEAFF. In nucleotides, the CDR3 is TGTGCCACCAGTGATGTTGACAGCGAAGCTTTCTTT.